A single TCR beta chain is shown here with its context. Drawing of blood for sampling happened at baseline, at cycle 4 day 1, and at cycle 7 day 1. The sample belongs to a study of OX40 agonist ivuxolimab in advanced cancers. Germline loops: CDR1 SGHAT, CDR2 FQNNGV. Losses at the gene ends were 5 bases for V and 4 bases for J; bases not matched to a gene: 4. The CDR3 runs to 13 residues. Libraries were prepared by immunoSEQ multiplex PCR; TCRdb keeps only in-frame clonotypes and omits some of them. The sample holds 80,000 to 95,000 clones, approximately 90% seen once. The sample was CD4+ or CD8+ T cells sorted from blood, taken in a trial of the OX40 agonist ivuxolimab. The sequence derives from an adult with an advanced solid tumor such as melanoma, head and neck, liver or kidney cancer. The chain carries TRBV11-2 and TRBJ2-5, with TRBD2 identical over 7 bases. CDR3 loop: CASSPPGGETQYF. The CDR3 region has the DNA TGTGCCAGCAGCCCGCCGGGGGGAGAGACCCAGTACTTC. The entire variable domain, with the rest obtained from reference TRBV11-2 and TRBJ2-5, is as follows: EAGVAQSPRYKIIEKRQSVAFWCNPISGHATLYWYQQILGQGPKLLIQFQNNGVVDDSQLPKDRFSAERLKGVDSTLKIQPAKLEDSAVYLCASSPPGGETQYFGPGTRLLVL.